These 18 T cell receptor beta chains originate from one sample sequenced in a study of blood T cell repertoires in COVID-19. TCRdb keeps only in-frame clones here, not all; method: immunoSEQ multiplex PCR. The sample holds 55,000 to 90,000 clones, about four fifths seen once. The source material was peripheral blood. Receptors were obtained from a woman aged 55-70 years with acute or convalescent COVID-19.

This clone was observed a single time. The chain uses TRBV19 and TRBJ1-1; TRBD1 matches at 8 bases. Germline trimming cut 0 bases from V and 0 bases from J; bases unmatched to any gene: 3. The germline V gene has CDR1 LNHDA and CDR2 SQIVND (reference sequence). This CDR3 is 16 amino acids long. The DNA for the CDR3 is TGTGCCAGTAGTATAGAGGACAGGGATTTGAACACTGAAGCTTTCTTT. This translates into CASSIEDRDLNTEAFF.

This chain links TRBV6-5 with TRBJ2-7, with TRBD1 identical over 8 bases. The CDR3 runs to 14 residues. J gave up 3 bases and V 9 bases, and 10 bases lay outside the gene matches. CDR1 and CDR2 from the germline V gene are MNHEY and SVGAGI. CDR3 coding DNA: TGTGCCAGTGATGTGGCCAGGGGGCTCTACGAGCAGTACTTC. This sequence encodes CASDVARGLYEQYF.

This sequence joins TRBV5-4 and TRBJ2-1, with 7 bases fitting TRBD1. The CDR3 extends over 17 amino acids. Per germline, CDR1 SGHNT and CDR2 YYREEE (reference sequence). Trimming removed 4 bases from V and 4 bases from J; junction bases left unmatched: 14. CDR3 DNA sequence: TGTGCCAGCAGCGCCGACGACAGGGTTAAGGCTTACAATGAGCAGTTCTTC. This translates into CASSADDRVKAYNEQFF.

V gene TRBV7-8 combines with J gene TRBJ2-2; 13 bases map to TRBD2. The junction had 2 bases not matched to a gene; V was cut back by 2 bases and J by 2 bases. There are 17 residues in the CDR3. Germline CDR1 is SGHVS and CDR2 is FQNEAQ. The CDR3, as DNA: TGTGCCAGCAGCTTAAGACTAGCGGGGGGTAACACCGGGGAGCTGTTTTTT. This sequence encodes CASSLRLAGGNTGELFF.

This clone appeared a few times. V usage is TRBV29-1 and J usage is TRBJ1-1; TRBD1 might be the D (6 bases). This CDR3 contains 13 residues. Trimming removed 5 bases from V and 1 base from J, with 11 bases in between. CDR1 and CDR2 (germline): SQVTM, ANQGSEA. For the CDR3, the DNA is TGCAGCGTTAGGGGGGGAAGGAACACTGAAGCTTTCTTT. Translation gives CSVRGGRNTEAFF.

This clone has only a few counts. The V call is TRBV12-3 or TRBV12-4, the J call TRBJ1-4; D is possibly TRBD1 (5 bases). This CDR3 has 13 residues. V lost 6 bases and J lost 6, with 11 bases in between. The CDR3 nucleotides are TGTGCCAGCAGCCAAGACAGTTATGAAAAACTGTTTTTT. It codes for CASSQDSYEKLFF.

The rearrangement joins TRBV20-1 to TRBJ1-2; the match to TRBD1 covers 12 bases. J lost 7 bases, V lost 3 bases, and 9 bases had no gene match. Germline V gene sequence: CDR1 DFQATT, CDR2 SNEGSKA (reference sequence). The CDR3 is 15 amino acids. CDR3 coding DNA: TGCAGTGCTAGTATGGGGACAGGGGGCGCGAGTGGCTACACCTTC. It encodes CSASMGTGGASGYTF.

The J gene is TRBJ1-1, the V gene TRBV6-5; TRBD1 might be the D (5 bases). The V end was cut by 0 bases, the J end by 5 bases, with 13 bases between. This CDR3 is built from 15 residues. The germline CDR1 and CDR2 sequences are MNHEY and SVGAGI. The CDR3 here is CASSYSTGLGTEAFF. The CDR3 region has the DNA TGTGCCAGCAGTTACTCGACGGGACTCGGTACTGAAGCTTTCTTT.

This chain connects TRBV19 to TRBJ1-4; unclear D gene. This CDR3 region has 14 residues. Germline loops: CDR1 LNHDA, CDR2 SQIVND (reference sequence). Between the trimmed V and J ends, which lost 6 bases and 5 bases, there was a span of 13 bases. CDR3 sequence: CASRWSSQNEKLFF. The CDR3 region has the DNA TGTGCCAGTAGATGGTCTTCTCAGAATGAAAAACTGTTTTTT.

The J gene is TRBJ1-2, the V gene TRBV5-1; the match to TRBD1 covers 9 bases. The CDR3 is 16 amino acids. Germline CDR1 and CDR2: SGHRS and YFSETQ. With 2 bases clipped from V and 2 bases from J, the junction kept 7 bases outside the gene matches. The chain's CDR3 is CASSLDGTGTNYGYTF. In DNA form, the CDR3 reads TGCGCCAGCAGCTTAGACGGGACAGGGACGAACTATGGCTACACCTTC.

This clone was found once. The chain recombines TRBV9 with TRBJ2-5; D possibly corresponds to TRBD2 (5 bases). Germline V gene sequence: CDR1 SGDLS, CDR2 YYNGEE. CDR3 size: 14 residues. Trimming pared 4 bases from V and 2 bases from J, leaving 12 bases between. The CDR3 here is CASSPRTEQETQYF. The CDR3 nucleotides read TGTGCCAGCAGCCCCCGGACTGAGCAAGAGACCCAGTACTTC.

The chain has TRBV25-1 and TRBJ2-7; D not resolved. The germline V and J ends were trimmed by 1 base and 3 bases, with 4 bases remaining between them. The CDR3 is made up of 12 amino acids. Germline-derived CDR1 and CDR2 are MGHDK and SYGVNS. CDR3: CASSELIYEQYF. The DNA for the CDR3 is TGTGCCAGCAGTGAATTAATCTACGAGCAGTACTTC.

The chain is built from TRBV13 and TRBJ2-1; D not resolved. V lost 7 bases and J lost 7, with 14 bases in between. The CDR3 has 13 amino acids. In germline, CDR1 is PRHDT, CDR2 FYEKMQ (reference sequence). In DNA, the CDR3 is TGTGCCAGCAATGTGAATCCGCGGAATGAGCAGTTCTTC. This encodes CASNVNPRNEQFF.

The chain has TRBV6-6 and TRBJ1-6; TRBD1 matches at 7 bases. CDR3 length: 16 residues. Trimming at V came to 7 bases and at J to 2 bases, leaving 8 bases not matched to a gene. The V gene's germline CDR1 is MNHNY and CDR2 SVGAGI (reference sequence). The DNA for the CDR3 is TGTGCCAGCACCGATACAGGGGTGACCTATAATTCACCCCTCCACTTT. It translates to CASTDTGVTYNSPLHF.

The V and J genes are TRBV29-1 and TRBJ1-1; perhaps TRBD1 as D (5 bases). Germline CDR1 SQVTM, CDR2 ANQGSEA. The CDR3 runs 12 residues. V lost 6 bases, J lost 0 bases, and 8 bases lay in between. The CDR3 region is CSVDKLNTEAFF. For the CDR3, the DNA is TGCAGCGTGGACAAATTGAACACTGAAGCTTTCTTT.

The CDR3 DNA reads TGTGCCAGCAGCTTGGCCTGGGAGGGAGGGTCCTACGAGCAGTACTTC. This translates into CASSLAWEGGSYEQYF. The gene calls are TRBV5-6 and TRBJ2-7; 7 bases map to TRBD2. Trimming removed 0 bases from V and 1 base from J; junction bases left unmatched: 7. The germline V gene has CDR1 SGHDT and CDR2 YYEEEE. CDR3 length: 16 residues.

The rearrangement links TRBV5-1 to TRBJ1-1; TRBD1 is a possible D gene (5 bases). Trimming removed 7 bases from V and 6 bases from J, with 19 bases in between. The length of the CDR3 is 14 residues. Germline V gives CDR1 SGHRS, CDR2 YFSETQ. CDR3 amino acids: CASSNGGGAPEAFF. CDR3 nucleotides: TGCGCCAGCTCAAACGGGGGAGGGGCACCTGAAGCTTTCTTT.

The CDR3 coding sequence is TGTGCCAGCAGCCAAGAGTCTCGGGGAGAGACCCAGTACTTC. Protein product: CASSQESRGETQYF. The chain recombines TRBV3-1 (or the pseudogene TRBV3-2) with TRBJ2-5, with a weak D call TRBD2 (5 bases). CDR1 is LGHDT and CDR2 is YNNKEL in the germline V gene (reference sequence). V was shortened by 0 bases and J by 4 bases, with 9 bases between the two germline ends. The CDR3 runs to 14 residues.